These 10 T cell receptor beta chains were sequenced from one sample in a study of T cell responses to AZD1222 COVID-19 vaccine. The table came from immunoSEQ multiplex PCR; TCRdb's copy has only in-frame clones and leaves some out. The sample records around 140,000 clones, 92% being singletons. The source was peripheral blood, collected 28 days after the second AZD1222 dose. The source of these receptors is an adult who received the AZD1222 COVID-19 vaccine.

The gene calls are TRBV15 and TRBJ1-1; D unclear. Germline values: CDR1 LNHNV, CDR2 YYDKDF (reference sequence). The CDR3 totals 13 residues. The V end was cut by 0 bases, the J end by 4 bases, with 6 bases between. CDR3 loop: CATSRDHGTEAFF. CDR3 nucleotides: TGTGCCACCAGCAGAGATCATGGCACTGAAGCTTTCTTT.

The rearrangement uses TRBV20-1 and TRBJ1-1; a possible D gene is TRBD1 (5 bases). V lost 7 bases and J lost 3, with 9 bases in between. Germline loops: CDR1 DFQATT, CDR2 SNEGSKA (reference sequence). The CDR3 loop spans 11 amino acids. CDR3 nucleotide sequence: TGCAGTGTTACAGGAGACACTGAAGCTTTCTTT. It encodes CSVTGDTEAFF.

The chain recombines TRBV2 with TRBJ1-2, with D possibly TRBD1 on 5 matching bases. The germline V gene encodes CDR1 SNHLY and CDR2 FYNNEI. V dropped 2 bases and J dropped 6 bases, with 13 bases sitting between them. The length of the CDR3 is 14 residues. The CDR3 is CASSERWGSDGYTF. The DNA of the CDR3 is TGTGCCAGCAGTGAAAGGTGGGGGTCGGATGGCTACACCTTC. The entire variable domain, with the rest obtained from reference TRBV2 and TRBJ1-2, is as follows: EPEVTQTPSHQVTQMGQEVILRCVPISNHLYFYWYRQILGQKVEFLVSFYNNEISEKSEIFDDQFSVERPDGSNFTLKIRSTKLEDSAMYFCASSERWGSDGYTFGSGTRLTVV.

The chain links TRBV7-9 to TRBJ1-2; possibly TRBD1 for D (5 bases). CDR3 length equals 15 residues. The V end lost 7 bases, the J end lost 5 bases, and 20 bases lay between the germline ends. Germline V gene sequence: CDR1 SEHNR, CDR2 FQNEAQ (reference sequence). This chain's CDR3 is CASTSGAGPGYGYTF. The CDR3 DNA reads TGTGCCAGCACCTCTGGGGCAGGGCCTGGATATGGCTACACCTTC.

The chain recombines TRBV4-3 with TRBJ1-2; D possibly corresponds to TRBD1 (5 bases). The V gene lost 1 base and the J gene lost 7 bases, with 7 bases spanning the gap. There are 12 residues in the CDR3. Looked up from germline, CDR1 is LGHNA and CDR2 is YSLEER. CDR3 protein: CASSQGGVGYTF. For the CDR3, the DNA is TGCGCCAGCAGCCAAGGAGGGGTTGGCTACACCTTC.

The chain employs TRBV28 and TRBJ1-3; unclear D gene. Germline CDR1 and CDR2: MDHEN and SYDVKM. V lost 2 bases to trimming and J lost 1 base, with 3 bases between them. This CDR3 spans 13 amino acids. CDR3 residues: CASSLRSGNTIYF. The CDR3 coding sequence is TGTGCCAGCAGTTTACGGTCTGGAAACACCATATATTTT.

This clone was recorded once. The chain joins TRBV19 to TRBJ1-3; no reliable D call. Looked up from germline, CDR1 is LNHDA and CDR2 is SQIVND (reference sequence). The CDR3 runs to 17 residues. V was pared by 6 bases and J by 0 bases, with 18 bases between. This CDR3 reads CASREDRRAPSGNTIYF. CDR3 coding DNA: TGTGCCAGTAGGGAAGATCGGAGGGCCCCCTCTGGAAACACCATATATTTT.

This clone showed up just a few times. The chain has TRBV6-1 and TRBJ2-2, with no clear D. Germline V CDR1 and CDR2: MNHNS, SASEGT. This CDR3 region has 14 residues. The germline V and J ends were trimmed by 2 bases and 2 bases, with 6 bases remaining between them. The CDR3, as DNA: TGTGCCAGCAGTGAATTCCCTAACACCGGGGAGCTGTTTTTT. This translates into CASSEFPNTGELFF.

The V call is TRBV15, the J call TRBJ2-3, with 7 nucleotides matching TRBD2. This CDR3 spans 16 amino acids. Germline loops: CDR1 LNHNV, CDR2 YYDKDF (reference sequence). V was clipped by 5 bases and J by 3 bases; unmatched bases: 11. CDR3 nucleotides: TGTGCCACCAGCCCCCAGGTACGCGGGAGTACAGATACGCAGTATTTT. Amino acid sequence: CATSPQVRGSTDTQYF.

The V call is TRBV4-1, the J call TRBJ2-5; D not certain. V lost 4 bases, J lost 2 bases, and 14 bases lay in between. Germline loops: CDR1 MGHRA, CDR2 YSYEKL. The CDR3 runs to 15 residues. DNA for the CDR3: TGCGCCAGCAGCCCCCTGCCCGGAGCGCAAGAGACCCAGTACTTC. Protein sequence: CASSPLPGAQETQYF.